Here is one T cell receptor beta chain with its context. Its antigen remains unidentified. This entry belongs to a study of shared clonotypes between healthy human individuals. Whole-study findings and limits: Genetic and exposure-history diversity was limited by the small donor number. Expectations were that clonotype sharing among donors would be affected by sequencing depth.

V was trimmed by 5 bases and J by 4 bases, leaving 6 bases between them. CDR1 and CDR2 (germline): SGHNT, YENEEA. This CDR3 has 12 amino acids. Naive-designated CD8 cells lacked CD45RO, were positively enriched for CCR7, and omitted terminally differentiated effector memory CD45RA+ cells. At deep level, the assay was performed. Data came from immunoSEQ multiplex PCR; TCRdb stores just in-frame clones and leaves some out. The table records around 1,900,000 clones, 80% to 95% of them present only once. Sample: naive CD8+ T cells from PBMCs. The chain links TRBV11-3 to TRBJ2-1, with D hard to call. This sequence originates from a man between 18 and 35 years old in good health. Some clones in this sample may be carry-over from other donors' samples. Here the CDR3 DNA reads TGTGCCAGCAGCCCCCGTTACAATGAGCAGTTCTTC. Its translation: CASSPRYNEQFF.